This entry lists 27 T cell receptor beta chains sequenced from one sample in a study of OX40 agonist ivuxolimab in advanced cancers. Sequencing was performed with immunoSEQ multiplex PCR; in TCRdb, only in-frame clones are kept and a portion is missing. The data show 80,000 to 100,000 clones, around 94% seen once. The material sequenced was CD4+ or CD8+ T cells sorted from blood, taken in a trial of the OX40 agonist ivuxolimab. The source is an adult with an advanced solid tumor such as melanoma, head and neck, liver or kidney cancer.

The chain recombines TRBV27 with TRBJ2-7, with 7 bases identical to TRBD1. The CDR3 extends over 15 amino acids. Germline-derived CDR1 and CDR2 are MNHEY and SMNVEV (reference sequence). V shed 0 bases, J shed 7 bases, and the junction held 9 bases outside the gene matches. CDR3 bases: TGTGCCAGCAGTTTATCGGTTGAGGGGGCGGGTGAGCAGTACTTC. Translating it yields CASSLSVEGAGEQYF.

This chain connects TRBV7-8 to TRBJ1-5, with D uncertain. CDR1 is SGHVS, CDR2 FQNEAQ, per germline. V lost 1 base to trimming and J lost 11 bases, with 12 bases between them. The CDR3 consists of 13 residues. CDR3 sequence reads: CASSLESGMSQHF. The CDR3 nucleotides are TGTGCCAGCAGCTTAGAAAGTGGTATGTCCCAGCATTTT.

The chain has TRBV13 and TRBJ2-2; D is perhaps TRBD1 or TRBD2 (6 bases each). The V gene's germline CDR1 is PRHDT and CDR2 FYEKMQ (reference sequence). The ends were cut back, 0 bases at V and 5 bases at J, with 13 bases in the middle. This CDR3 region has 16 residues. The CDR3 sequence is CASSLGRAGTTGELFF. CDR3 sequence (DNA): TGTGCCAGCAGCTTAGGCCGGGCGGGGACAACCGGGGAGCTGTTTTTT. The full variable domain, its missing parts supplied by reference TRBV13 and TRBJ2-2, is AAGVIQSPRHLIKEKRETATLKCYPIPRHDTVYWYQQGPGQDPQFLISFYEKMQSDKGSIPDRFSAQQFSDYHSELNMSSLELGDSALYFCASSLGRAGTTGELFFGEGSRLTVL.

This chain joins TRBV6-5 and TRBJ1-5; 8 positions agree with TRBD1. The V and J ends lost 6 bases and 5 bases, in that order; junction bases with no gene match: 6. The CDR3 runs 14 residues. Germline V lookup: CDR1 MNHEY, CDR2 SVGAGI. The CDR3: CASSPGGPHQPQHF. CDR3 in DNA: TGTGCCAGCAGCCCAGGGGGCCCCCATCAGCCCCAGCATTTT.

V and J are TRBV6-5 and TRBJ2-2; D remains ambiguous. The germline CDR1 and CDR2 sequences are MNHEY and SVGAGI. This CDR3 is built from 11 residues. The V gene lost 10 bases and the J gene lost 3 bases, with 6 bases spanning the gap. Here the CDR3 reads CANEYTGELFF. CDR3 DNA sequence: TGTGCCAACGAGTACACCGGGGAGCTGTTTTTT.

V gene TRBV7-9 combines with J gene TRBJ2-1; 8 bases agree with TRBD2. The CDR3 totals 16 residues. Germline lookup yields CDR1 SEHNR and CDR2 FQNEAQ (reference sequence). V lost 5 bases, J lost 2 bases, and 8 bases stayed unmatched. The CDR3 here is CASSPGGPVPYNEQFF. The DNA of the CDR3 is TGTGCCAGCAGCCCGGGGGGGCCTGTCCCCTACAATGAGCAGTTCTTC.

The rearrangement uses TRBV27 and TRBJ2-5; D gene ambiguous. The CDR3 contains 15 residues. The germline V and J ends were trimmed by 2 bases and 5 bases, with 15 bases remaining between them. The germline V gene encodes CDR1 MNHEY and CDR2 SMNVEV (reference sequence). The CDR3 loop reads CASSLGGRRAETQYF. The CDR3 bases are TGTGCCAGCAGTTTAGGTGGGCGCCGGGCCGAGACCCAGTACTTC.

This chain joins TRBV6-1 and TRBJ2-2; D remains ambiguous. Germline V gene data show CDR1 as MNHNS and CDR2 as SASEGT. V was shortened by 8 bases and J by 3 bases, with 10 bases between the two germline ends. The CDR3 has 13 residues. Written as DNA, the CDR3 is TGTGCCAGCCATCTATTTTACACCGGGGAGCTGTTTTTT. Translating it yields CASHLFYTGELFF.

The J gene is TRBJ1-5, the V gene TRBV27, with D perhaps TRBD1 (5 bases). CDR3 length: 15 residues. Germline V gene lookup returns CDR1 MNHEY and CDR2 SMNVEV (reference sequence). Trimming took off 5 bases at V and 5 bases at J, with 16 bases between the two ends. As DNA, the CDR3 is TGTGCCAGCAGTCCTCGCGGGGGAGGCTATCAGCCCCAGCATTTT. Protein product: CASSPRGGGYQPQHF.

This sequence joins TRBV30 and TRBJ1-1, with TRBD1 identical over 9 bases. In germline, CDR1 is GTSNPN, CDR2 SVGIG (reference sequence). Trimming removed 4 bases from V and 6 bases from J; junction bases left unmatched: 6. The CDR3 sequence is 13 residues long. The CDR3 is CAWNNRGQPEAFF. CDR3 DNA sequence: TGTGCCTGGAATAACAGGGGGCAGCCTGAAGCTTTCTTT.

The rearrangement links TRBV13 to TRBJ2-1; no clear D. The CDR3 spans 11 residues. V was cut by 4 bases and J by 5 bases, with 3 bases left in between. Germline values: CDR1 PRHDT, CDR2 FYEKMQ (reference sequence). CDR3 amino acids: CASSYDNEQFF. The CDR3 coding sequence is TGTGCCAGCAGCTATGACAATGAGCAGTTCTTC.

V gene TRBV2 combines with J gene TRBJ2-3; D gene unclear. Between the trimmed V and J ends, which lost 4 bases and 3 bases, there was a span of 20 bases. CDR3 size: 17 residues. From germline, CDR1 is SNHLY and CDR2 FYNNEI. This chain's CDR3 is CASSVSLGFSTTDTQYF. The CDR3, as DNA: TGTGCCAGCAGTGTATCACTTGGCTTTTCAACTACAGATACGCAGTATTTT.

This clone was observed once. The genes are TRBV19 and TRBJ1-1; the D gene is possibly TRBD1 (6 bases). The CDR3 contains 13 residues. The V gene lost 5 bases and the J gene lost 6 bases, with 13 bases spanning the gap. Per the germline V gene, CDR1 is LNHDA and CDR2 is SQIVND (reference sequence). CDR3 nucleotides: TGTGCCAGTAGTGAACAGGGAAGGGCTGAAGCTTTCTTT. Its translation is CASSEQGRAEAFF.

This clone was found a few times. This rearrangement joins TRBV5-6 to TRBJ1-5; no reliable D call. The CDR3 is made up of 12 amino acids. Germline V gene sequence: CDR1 SGHDT, CDR2 YYEEEE. Trimming left V 3 bases short and J 0 bases short, with 1 base between. The CDR3 bases are TGTGCCAGCAGCTATAGCAATCAGCCCCAGCATTTT. This translates into CASSYSNQPQHF. Drawing the rest from reference TRBV5-6 and TRBJ1-5, the complete variable domain is DAGVTQSPTHLIKTRGQQVTLRCSPKSGHDTVSWYQQALGQGPQFIFQYYEEEERQRGNFPDRFSGHQFPNYSSELNVNALLLGDSALYLCASSYSNQPQHFGDGTRLSIL.

The chain recombines TRBV30 with TRBJ1-2; the D gene is possibly TRBD1 (5 bases). CDR1 and CDR2 (germline): GTSNPN, SVGIG (reference sequence). The CDR3 totals 14 residues. V lost 4 bases to trimming and J lost 3 bases, with 15 bases between them. The CDR3 bases are TGTGCCTGGAAGGTGGGCAGGGACTACTATGGCTACACCTTC. Translation: CAWKVGRDYYGYTF.

The genes are TRBV5-1 and TRBJ1-1; D is possibly TRBD1 (5 bases). The ends were cut back, 7 bases at V and 0 bases at J, with 22 bases in the middle. Germline CDR1 reads SGHRS; CDR2 reads YFSETQ. This CDR3 is built from 17 residues. In DNA, the CDR3 is TGCGCCAGCGGCCCCACCTTAACGGGGGAGGTGAACACTGAAGCTTTCTTT. As protein: CASGPTLTGEVNTEAFF.

The J gene is TRBJ2-1, the V gene TRBV30; D is possibly TRBD2 (7 bases). V was pared by 0 bases and J by 9 bases, with 12 bases between. Germline V gene data show CDR1 as GTSNPN and CDR2 as SVGIG (reference sequence). This CDR3 comprises 13 residues. The CDR3, as DNA: TGTGCCTGGAGTGTAGGGGGGGGAGGTGAGCAGTTCTTC. Its translation is CAWSVGGGGEQFF.

This chain links TRBV9 with TRBJ2-7, with D possibly being TRBD1 (5 bases). With 4 bases removed from V and 0 bases from J, the gap between germline ends came to 14 bases. Germline-derived CDR1 and CDR2 are SGDLS and YYNGEE. CDR3 length equals 15 residues. Written as DNA, the CDR3 is TGTGCCAGCAGCCCCCGGACACCAAGCTCCTACGAGCAGTACTTC. Amino acids: CASSPRTPSSYEQYF.

The V call is TRBV13, the J call TRBJ2-5; a weak D match, TRBD1 (6 bases). The CDR3 is made up of 14 amino acids. The germline V gene has CDR1 PRHDT and CDR2 FYEKMQ (reference sequence). Trimming cost V 1 base and J 1 base, with 7 bases left between them. CDR3 sequence reads: CASSLVGGQETQYF. The CDR3 bases are TGTGCCAGCAGCTTAGTAGGGGGCCAAGAGACCCAGTACTTC.

This chain joins TRBV27 and TRBJ2-3; 10 bases are a match to TRBD1. Looked up from germline, CDR1 is MNHEY and CDR2 is SMNVEV (reference sequence). This CDR3 is 17 amino acids long. J lost 1 base, V lost 2 bases, and 6 bases had no gene match. CDR3 in amino acids: CASSLRDRGWRTDTQYF. The CDR3 bases are TGTGCCAGCAGTTTACGGGACAGGGGTTGGCGCACAGATACGCAGTATTTT.

The CDR3 nucleotides read TGTGCCAGCAGTTTATCCCAGGCCGGGGGATACAATGAGCAGTTCTTC. Its protein product is CASSLSQAGGYNEQFF. This rearrangement joins TRBV27 to TRBJ2-1, with D perhaps matching TRBD2 (6 bases). This CDR3 has 16 amino acids. V gave up 0 bases and J gave up 4 bases, with 13 bases separating them. The germline CDR1 and CDR2 sequences are MNHEY and SMNVEV (reference sequence).

This clone showed up just once. V gene TRBV27 combines with J gene TRBJ1-4; 7 bases align to TRBD1. In germline, CDR1 is MNHEY, CDR2 SMNVEV (reference sequence). With 6 bases clipped from V and 6 bases from J, the junction kept 7 bases outside the gene matches. This CDR3 comprises 14 residues. The CDR3: CASRTGQAHEKLFF. CDR3 nucleotide sequence: TGTGCCAGCAGGACAGGACAGGCCCATGAAAAACTGTTTTTT.

The sample holds one count of this clone. CDR3 amino acids: CASMGGELFF. The CDR3 DNA sequence: TGTGCCAGCATGGGCGGGGAGCTGTTTTTT. The chain is built from TRBV27 and TRBJ2-2; unclear D gene. The V gene lost 7 bases and the J gene lost 7 bases, with 4 bases spanning the gap. Germline CDR1 MNHEY, CDR2 SMNVEV (reference sequence). This CDR3 comprises 10 residues.

This chain connects TRBV5-1 to TRBJ2-7; TRBD1 agrees at 8 bases. CDR1 and CDR2 (germline): SGHRS, YFSETQ. The CDR3 has 15 residues. V lost 4 bases to trimming and J lost 2 bases; unmatched junction nucleotides: 8. DNA for the CDR3: TGCGCCAGCAGCCCAACGACAGGGGTTACCTACGAGCAGTACTTC. Encoded protein: CASSPTTGVTYEQYF. Using reference TRBV5-1 and TRBJ2-7 for the parts outside the CDR3, the full variable domain is KAGVTQTPRYLIKTRGQQVTLSCSPISGHRSVSWYQQTPGQGLQFLFEYFSETQRNKGNFPGRFSGRQFSNSRSEMNVSTLELGDSALYLCASSPTTGVTYEQYFGPGTRLTVT.

The chain recombines TRBV6-5 with TRBJ1-6, with a tentative D call TRBD1 (6 bases). Deletions cut 5 bases from V and 11 bases from J, with 16 bases between. In germline, CDR1 is MNHEY, CDR2 SVGAGI. The CDR3 sequence is 14 residues long. CDR3 nucleotide sequence: TGTGCCAGCAGTCCCAGGACAGCCATTACACCCCTCCACTTT. It encodes CASSPRTAITPLHF.

The rearrangement links TRBV19 to TRBJ1-4, with TRBD1 identical over 7 bases. The germline CDR1 and CDR2 sequences are LNHDA and SQIVND (reference sequence). This CDR3 comprises 15 residues. With V trimmed by 4 bases and J by 8 bases, 10 bases remained unmatched. In DNA, the CDR3 is TGTGCCAGTAGTAGAACAGGGGCTATAATGGAAAAACTGTTTTTT. It codes for CASSRTGAIMEKLFF.

Written as DNA, the CDR3 is TGTGCCAGCAGTCCCGGGACTAGCGGGGACCTAGCCAAAAACATTCAGTACTTC. Residues: CASSPGTSGDLAKNIQYF. The chain has TRBV13 and TRBJ2-4, with 13 positions matching TRBD2. The CDR3 runs 18 residues. V dropped 6 bases and J dropped 0; count of bases not matched to a gene: 8. Germline CDR1 reads PRHDT; CDR2 reads FYEKMQ (reference sequence).